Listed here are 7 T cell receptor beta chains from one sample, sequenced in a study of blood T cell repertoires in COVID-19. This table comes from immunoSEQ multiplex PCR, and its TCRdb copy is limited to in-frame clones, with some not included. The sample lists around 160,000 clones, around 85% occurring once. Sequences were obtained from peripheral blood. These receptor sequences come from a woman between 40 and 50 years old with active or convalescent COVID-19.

The CDR3 bases are TGTGCCAGCAGCCAAGCTGTGAATTCACCCCTCCACTTT. Its protein product is CASSQAVNSPLHF. The gene calls are TRBV3-1 (or the pseudogene TRBV3-2) and TRBJ1-6; D remains unclear. The CDR3 length is 13 residues. Per germline, CDR1 LGHDT and CDR2 YNNKEL (reference sequence). Deletions cut 1 base from V and 7 bases from J, with 5 bases between.

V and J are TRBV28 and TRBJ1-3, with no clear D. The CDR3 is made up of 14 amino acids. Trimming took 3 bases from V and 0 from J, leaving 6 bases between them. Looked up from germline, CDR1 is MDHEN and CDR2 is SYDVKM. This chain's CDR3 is CASSFPGSGNTIYF. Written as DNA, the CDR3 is TGTGCCAGCAGTTTCCCGGGCTCTGGAAACACCATATATTTT.

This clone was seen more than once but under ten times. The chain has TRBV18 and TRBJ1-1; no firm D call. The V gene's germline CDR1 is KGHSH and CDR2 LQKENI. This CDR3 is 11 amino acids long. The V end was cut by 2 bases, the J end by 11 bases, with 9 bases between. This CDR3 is CASSPGGPAFF. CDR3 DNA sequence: TGTGCCAGCTCACCAGGCGGCCCGGCTTTCTTT.

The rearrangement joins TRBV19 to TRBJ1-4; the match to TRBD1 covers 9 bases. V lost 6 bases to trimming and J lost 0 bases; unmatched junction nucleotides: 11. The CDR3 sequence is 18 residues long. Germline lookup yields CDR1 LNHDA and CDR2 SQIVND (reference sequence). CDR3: CASSRTGTGFSTNEKLFF. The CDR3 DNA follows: TGTGCCAGTAGCCGAACCGGGACAGGGTTTTCAACTAATGAAAAACTGTTTTTT.

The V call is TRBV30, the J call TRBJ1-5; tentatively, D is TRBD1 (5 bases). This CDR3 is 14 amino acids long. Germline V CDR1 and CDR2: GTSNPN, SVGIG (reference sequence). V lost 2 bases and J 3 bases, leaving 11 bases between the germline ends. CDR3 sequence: CAWSLDSFNQPQHF. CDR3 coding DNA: TGTGCCTGGAGTCTCGACAGTTTCAATCAGCCCCAGCATTTT.

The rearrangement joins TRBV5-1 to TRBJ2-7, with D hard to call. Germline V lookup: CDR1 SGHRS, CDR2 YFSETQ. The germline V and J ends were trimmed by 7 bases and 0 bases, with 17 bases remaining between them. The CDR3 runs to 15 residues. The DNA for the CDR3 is TGCGCCAGCGGAAGTACCGCCGCTAGCTCCTACGAGCAGTACTTC. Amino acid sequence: CASGSTAASSYEQYF.

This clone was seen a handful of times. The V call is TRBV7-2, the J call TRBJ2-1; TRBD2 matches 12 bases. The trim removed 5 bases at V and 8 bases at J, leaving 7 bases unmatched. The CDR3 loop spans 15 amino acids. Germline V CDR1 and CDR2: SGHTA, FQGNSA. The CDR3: CASSPTSGSAHEQFF. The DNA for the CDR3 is TGTGCCAGCAGCCCGACTAGCGGGAGTGCCCATGAGCAGTTCTTC.